This entry concerns a single T cell receptor beta chain. Antigen specificity is unknown. TCRdb ran MiXCR on the RT-PCR reads and lists one entry per CDR3 protein. The sample comprises about 780,000 distinct CDR3 sequences, less than 20% of which are singletons, and roughly 11% rests with the top ten. These data are taken from a study of response to subunit inactivated influenza vaccine. General study findings and limits: The authors put forward the suggestion that each seasonal influenza vaccination may bring in only a limited number of new T cells.

The receptor was isolated from a man aged 45-65 years who received an inactivated influenza vaccine. Sample: PBMCs from blood, taken 4 to 6 days after vaccination.

The CDR3 sequence is CASSLGTREGEQFF. CDR3 nucleotides: TGTGCCAGCAGCTTGGGGACTAGAGAGGGGGAGCAGTTCTTC. The rearrangement uses TRBV7-2 and TRBJ2-1; 8 bases are a match to TRBD2. Losses at the gene ends were 3 bases for V and 10 bases for J; bases not matched to a gene: 8. The germline gives CDR1 SGHTA, CDR2 FQGNSA. The CDR3 is made up of 14 amino acids.